This T cell receptor (beta chain) originates from a study of T cell clonotyping in hematopoietic cell transplantation (dated by TCRdb to the early 2020s). Background on the whole study: A total of 120 to 150 blood samples were gathered in the study from roughly 40 consecutive transplant recipients along with their related donors. Patient recruitment ran from September 2015 to January 2017, and follow-up continued until late 2020 or death. Study-wide conclusions, independent of this receptor: Sample size was limited, and cells were not sorted, so CD4 and CD8 repertoire contributions could not be separated. Just a small fraction of recipient repertoires overlapped with donor repertoires, and more than 95% appeared de novo at the given depth. After transplant, TCR diversity in recipients dropped, and pathologically expanded clonotypes increased progressively from day 30 to day 180. Donor and pretransplant recipient Inverse Simpson Index values predicted broader posttransplant TCR repertoire diversity.

Based on the germline V gene (reference sequence), the CDR1 and CDR2 sequences are GTSNPN and SVGIG. CDR3 length: 18 amino acids, cysteine to phenylalanine. Only the CDR3 DNA is retained, 54 bases long and in frame from the first base. V is trimmed back by 3 bases and J by 4 bases, and the junction contains 17 bases that no gene match accounts for. The time point label here, explained by the study, means: 30 days after allo-HCT. Blood from recipients was drawn about 28 days before transplant and again at days 30, 100 and 180 after transplant. Using Nuclei Lysis Solution, genomic DNA was extracted from unfractionated peripheral blood mononuclear cells that were either fresh or cryopreserved. To note about this clone: Its specific antigen is unknown. Nothing much larger sits one base from this clone, and base qualities are not available.

The immunoSEQ assay, a bias-controlled multiplex PCR with V- and J-specific primers, was used to amplify TCR beta CDR3 regions from genomic DNA. In a second PCR step, a proprietary barcode and Illumina adapter sequences were attached to the CDR3 amplicons. An Illumina MiSeq instrument was used to sequence the CDR3 libraries. The paper's data handling went like this. Export and quality control were done with immunoSEQ Analyzer 3.0, while downstream analyses used R Bioconductor and Immunarch. Only productive rearrangements in the normalized downsampled data set went into calculating the repertoire metrics. Pathologically expanded clonotypes were defined as those larger than 5 templates in the normalized cohort. The Inverse Simpson Index served as the measure of repertoire diversity. To capture all clonotypes, CMV-specificity analyses were performed on the non-normalized data set. In its TCRdb copy, this immuneACCESS table keeps in-frame sequences only and misses some clones. Where compared with another copy, unresolved V genes explain less than half of these, and the others have no known cause. Clone size and the V and J calls come from that table; the DNA yielded D and trimming. The sample yields 15,000 or so clones; approximately 57% were counted once. Around 11% of the sample lies in the top ten.

The chain is made from TRBV30 and TRBJ2-7, with 11 central nucleotides matching TRBD1. The sample here was PBMCs, taken 30 days after allogeneic stem cell transplant. This receptor was taken from a male patient in his fifties who had an allogeneic stem cell transplant from an unrelated donor, so T cells may come from the graft donor. Some clones in this sample may be carry-over from other donors' samples. Here is the DNA: TGTGCCTGGAGGTCATTTGGGACAGGGGGATCTCCAGCTTACGAGCAGTACTTC. Translated, it reads CAWRSFGTGGSPAYEQYF.